This T cell receptor (beta chain) was captured in a study of blood T cell repertoires in COVID-19. Germline values: CDR1 SGHNT, CDR2 YENEEA. CDR3 length: 14 amino acids. V gave up 5 bases and J gave up 5 bases; unmatched junction bases: 7. The assay was immunoSEQ multiplex PCR, and TCRdb's table has in-frame clones only and misses some. This table holds 250,000 to 300,000 clones, roughly nine tenths found once. The source is a woman in her forties who had recovered from COVID-19. Sequences were obtained from peripheral blood. The rearrangement links TRBV11-3 to TRBJ2-7; 9 positions match TRBD1. The CDR3 sequence is CASSPGTGYDEQYV. Here the CDR3 DNA reads TGTGCCAGCAGCCCCGGGACAGGGTATGACGAGCAGTACGTC.